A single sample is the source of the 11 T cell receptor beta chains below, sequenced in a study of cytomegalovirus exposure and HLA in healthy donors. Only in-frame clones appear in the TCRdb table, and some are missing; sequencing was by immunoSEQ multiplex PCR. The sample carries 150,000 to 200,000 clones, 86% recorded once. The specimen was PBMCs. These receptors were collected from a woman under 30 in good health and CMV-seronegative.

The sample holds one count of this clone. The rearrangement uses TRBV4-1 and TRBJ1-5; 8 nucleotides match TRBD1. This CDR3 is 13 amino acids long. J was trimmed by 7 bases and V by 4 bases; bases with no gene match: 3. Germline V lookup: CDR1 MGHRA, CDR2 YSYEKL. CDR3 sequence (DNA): TGCGCCAGCAGCCTCGACAGGGGCCAGCCCCAGCATTTT. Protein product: CASSLDRGQPQHF.

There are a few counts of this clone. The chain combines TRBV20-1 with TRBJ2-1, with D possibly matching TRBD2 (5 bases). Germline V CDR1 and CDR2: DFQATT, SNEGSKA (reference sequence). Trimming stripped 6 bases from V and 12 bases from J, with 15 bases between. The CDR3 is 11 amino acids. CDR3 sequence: CSAEGGPRQFF. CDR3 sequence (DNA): TGCAGTGCCGAGGGCGGCCCCCGGCAGTTCTTC.

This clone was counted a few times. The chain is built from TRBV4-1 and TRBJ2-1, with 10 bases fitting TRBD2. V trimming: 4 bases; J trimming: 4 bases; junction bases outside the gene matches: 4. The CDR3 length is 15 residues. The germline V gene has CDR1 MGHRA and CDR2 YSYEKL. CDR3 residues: CASSLTSGNYNEQFF. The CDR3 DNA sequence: TGCGCCAGCAGCCTCACTAGCGGGAATTACAATGAGCAGTTCTTC.

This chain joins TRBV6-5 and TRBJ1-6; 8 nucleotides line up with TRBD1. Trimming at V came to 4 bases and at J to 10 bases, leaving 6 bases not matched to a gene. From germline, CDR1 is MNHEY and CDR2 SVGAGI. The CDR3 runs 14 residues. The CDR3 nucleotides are TGTGCCAGCAGTTTTGGACAGGGAGACTCACCCCTCCACTTT. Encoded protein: CASSFGQGDSPLHF.

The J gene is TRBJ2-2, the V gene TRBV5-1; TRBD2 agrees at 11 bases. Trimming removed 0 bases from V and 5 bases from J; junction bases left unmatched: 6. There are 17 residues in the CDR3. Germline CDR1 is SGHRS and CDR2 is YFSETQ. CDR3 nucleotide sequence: TGCGCCAGCAGCTTGGATCCTAGCGGGGGGCATACCGGGGAGCTGTTTTTT. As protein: CASSLDPSGGHTGELFF.

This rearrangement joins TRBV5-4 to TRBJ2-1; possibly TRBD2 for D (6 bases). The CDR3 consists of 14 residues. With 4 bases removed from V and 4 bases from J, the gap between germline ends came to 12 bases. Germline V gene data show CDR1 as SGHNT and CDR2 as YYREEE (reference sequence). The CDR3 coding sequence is TGTGCCAGCAGCAATGGACTATCTTACAATGAGCAGTTCTTC. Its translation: CASSNGLSYNEQFF.

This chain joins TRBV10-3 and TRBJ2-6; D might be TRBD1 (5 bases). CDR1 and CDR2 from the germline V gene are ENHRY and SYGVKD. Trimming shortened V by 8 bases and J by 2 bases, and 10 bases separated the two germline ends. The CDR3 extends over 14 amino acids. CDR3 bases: TGTGCCATCTCCAAGGGGCCTGGGGCCAACGTCCTGACTTTC. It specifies CAISKGPGANVLTF.

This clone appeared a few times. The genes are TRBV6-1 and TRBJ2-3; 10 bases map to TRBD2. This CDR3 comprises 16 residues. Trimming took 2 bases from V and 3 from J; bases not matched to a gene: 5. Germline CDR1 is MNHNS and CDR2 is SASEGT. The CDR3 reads CASSEPPAGGTDTQYF. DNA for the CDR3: TGTGCCAGCAGTGAACCCCCAGCGGGGGGGACAGATACGCAGTATTTT.

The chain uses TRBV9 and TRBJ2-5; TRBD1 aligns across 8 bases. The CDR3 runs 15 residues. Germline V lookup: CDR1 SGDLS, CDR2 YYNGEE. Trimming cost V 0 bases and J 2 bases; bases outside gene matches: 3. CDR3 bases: TGTGCCAGCAGCGTAGGTACAGGGGGGCAAGAGACCCAGTACTTC. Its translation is CASSVGTGGQETQYF.

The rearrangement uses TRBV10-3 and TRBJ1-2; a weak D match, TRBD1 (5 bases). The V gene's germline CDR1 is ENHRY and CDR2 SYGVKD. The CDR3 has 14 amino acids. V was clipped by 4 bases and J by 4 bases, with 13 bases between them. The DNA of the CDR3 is TGTGCCATCAGTGGGGGTGAGGGACTCTATGGCTACACCTTC. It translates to CAISGGEGLYGYTF.

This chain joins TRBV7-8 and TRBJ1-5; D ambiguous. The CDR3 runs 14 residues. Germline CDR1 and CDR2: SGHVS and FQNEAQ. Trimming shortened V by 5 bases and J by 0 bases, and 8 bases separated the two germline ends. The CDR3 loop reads CASSALYSNQPQHF. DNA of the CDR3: TGTGCCAGCAGCGCCCTATATAGCAATCAGCCCCAGCATTTT.